The sequence of this T cell receptor (beta chain) was determined in a study of Tregs in tolerant kidney transplant recipients. Recipients received nonmyeloablative bone marrow transplants from related graft donors, with transient mixed chimerism. Thawed PBMCs were FACS-sorted into unstimulated CD4+CD25+CD127- regulatory T cells, CD4+CD25- non-regulatory cells, CD4 and CD8 cells. Profiling relied on immunoSEQ multiplex PCR, and the TCRdb table lists in-frame clones only, not all of them. The sample has about 21,000 clones; roughly 80% are singletons. In this sample, this clone turned up a few times. Its antigen is undetermined. Per germline, CDR1 SGHNT and CDR2 YENEEA. The CDR3 has 16 residues. Trimming removed 5 bases from V and 4 bases from J; junction bases left unmatched: 12. Whole-study findings and limits: Some patients' samples used different primers over time, so nucleotide sequences weren't comparable. Donor-specific Treg expansion exceeded global Treg expansion in tolerant patients, suggesting antigen drive.

The V gene is TRBV11-3, the J gene TRBJ2-5, with TRBD1 identical over 8 bases. Source: CD8+ T cells from blood (PBMCs), taken 6 months after the transplant. The receptor was isolated from a human patient who received a combined kidney and bone marrow transplant. Part of the T cells may come from the graft donor. The CDR3: CASSHYGTGEGETQYF. The CDR3 DNA sequence: TGTGCCAGCAGCCATTACGGGACAGGAGAAGGAGAGACCCAGTACTTC.